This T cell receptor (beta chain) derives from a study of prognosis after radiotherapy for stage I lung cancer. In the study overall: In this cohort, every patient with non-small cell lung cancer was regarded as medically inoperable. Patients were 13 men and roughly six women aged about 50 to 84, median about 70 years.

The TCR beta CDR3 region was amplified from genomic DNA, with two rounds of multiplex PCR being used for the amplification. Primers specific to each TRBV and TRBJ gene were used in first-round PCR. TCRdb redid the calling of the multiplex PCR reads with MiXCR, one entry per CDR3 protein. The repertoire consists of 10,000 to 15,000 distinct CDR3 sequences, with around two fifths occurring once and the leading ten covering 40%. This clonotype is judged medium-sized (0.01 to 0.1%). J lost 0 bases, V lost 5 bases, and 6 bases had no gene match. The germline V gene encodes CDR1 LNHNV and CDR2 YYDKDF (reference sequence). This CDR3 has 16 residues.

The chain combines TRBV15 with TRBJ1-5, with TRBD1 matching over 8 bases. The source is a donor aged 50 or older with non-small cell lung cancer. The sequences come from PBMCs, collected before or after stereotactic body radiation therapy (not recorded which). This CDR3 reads CATSGRQGNSNQPQHF. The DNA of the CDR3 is TGTGCCACCAGCGGACGACAGGGGAATAGCAATCAGCCCCAGCATTTT.